This T cell receptor (beta chain) was profiled in a study of T cell clones after liver transplantation. In the study overall: TCRbeta sequencing after a pre-transplant mixed lymphocyte reaction identified graft-donor-reactive clones, later tracked in post-transplant blood. Patients counted as tolerant after at least one year off all immunosuppression, enzymes not exceeding twice normal. Study-level results: The donor-reactive repertoire was only partly measurable in two subjects, lacking donor cells.

CDR1 and CDR2 (germline): MDHEN, SYDVKM. This CDR3 has 12 residues. V was cut by 3 bases and J by 9 bases, with 9 bases left in between. Thawed unstimulated PBMCs were FACS-sorted by CD3, CD4 and CD8 into two populations. Method: immunoSEQ multiplex PCR; TCRdb's copy keeps in-frame clones and lacks some. The data show around 70,000 clones, nearly 95% seen once. Points on this clone: Its antigen is undetermined.

The V gene is TRBV28, the J gene TRBJ2-1; D ambiguous. This material consisted of CD4+ T cells from blood, taken less than 27 months after liver transplant. The sequence came from a human patient who received a liver transplant. Some of the T cells might come from the graft donor. The CDR3, as DNA: TGTGCCAGCAGTTTGGTCTTGGGTGAGCAGTTCTTC. It is translated as CASSLVLGEQFF. Supplemented by reference TRBV28 and TRBJ2-1, the full variable domain reads DVKVTQSSRYLVKRTGEKVFLECVQDMDHENMFWYRQDPGLGLRLIYFSYDVKMKEKGDIPEGYSVSREKKERFSLILESASTNQTSMYLCASSLVLGEQFFGPGTRLTVL.